Sequencing of this TCR beta chain was carried out in a study of cytomegalovirus exposure and HLA in healthy donors. Researchers ran the PCR with 60 Vbeta and 13 Jbeta primers. Libraries were prepared by immunoSEQ multiplex PCR; TCRdb keeps only in-frame clonotypes and omits some of them. The data show over 100,000 clones, with about 70% seen just once and roughly 0.82% held by the top ten. Broader study findings: It was 160 or so TCR beta chains that were listed as cytomegalovirus-associated. Later analysis demonstrated an association between a missense DCLRE1C variant and TCR beta V- and J-gene trimming. A later look showed TCR association rates differing by HLA locus, highest for DRB1 and lowest for HLA-C. Sequencing likely generated an artifact that appeared as a cluster of highly shared sequence variants.

Details on this clone: No antigen is known for it.

Germline loops: CDR1 MNHNS, CDR2 SASEGT. The CDR3 spans 13 residues. V lost 6 bases and J 2 bases, leaving 7 bases between the germline ends. This sequence originates from a woman in her 30s in good health and CMV-seronegative. J is TRBJ2-2 and V is TRBV6-1, with unresolved D. Sequenced input: PBMCs. CDR3 residues: CASRLLNTGELFF. The CDR3 region has the DNA TGTGCCAGCAGACTCCTCAACACCGGGGAGCTGTTTTTT.